One sample yielded the 10 T cell receptor beta chains listed below, sequenced in a study of chemoradiotherapy in HPV16-positive cancers (dated by TCRdb to between 2021 and 2024). Libraries were constructed by the immunoSEQ multiplex PCR assay. Drawn from immuneACCESS, this table holds only the in-frame rearrangements with V and J called that TCRdb kept. Clones are partly lost; checked studies trace under half to an unresolved V gene and leave the rest unexplained. The sample table contains under 8,500 clones; only one count was recorded for roughly 87% of them. More than 13% of the sample rests with the top ten. The sample consisted of blood, taken from a patient who underwent chemoradiotherapy. These receptors all stem from a human donor with HPV-associated anogenital cancer.

The chain links TRBV10-3 to TRBJ1-2; a possible D gene is TRBD1 (6 bases). Germline V gene data show CDR1 as ENHRY and CDR2 as SYGVKD. There are 15 residues in the CDR3. Trimming removed 3 bases from V and 3 bases from J, with 14 bases in between. The CDR3 is CAISDSEGVYYGYTF. Written as DNA, the CDR3 is TGTGCCATCAGTGATAGTGAGGGGGTGTACTATGGCTACACCTTC.

This clone was found once. The J gene is TRBJ2-5, the V gene TRBV14; 7 positions match TRBD2. Looked up from germline, CDR1 is SGHDN and CDR2 is FVKESK. V shed 0 bases, J shed 5 bases, and the junction held 3 bases outside the gene matches. The CDR3 sequence is 14 residues long. CDR3 region: CASSQEGLTETQYF. For the CDR3, the DNA is TGTGCCAGCAGCCAAGAGGGACTAACGGAGACCCAGTACTTC.

The count of this clone is one. The chain has TRBV5-4 and TRBJ1-2, with TRBD1 as a possible D gene (6 bases). Germline CDR1 reads SGHNT; CDR2 reads YYREEE (reference sequence). The CDR3 has 14 residues. Trimming pared 2 bases from V and 6 bases from J, leaving 14 bases between. The CDR3 spells CASSFAGAKDGYTF. DNA for the CDR3: TGTGCCAGCAGCTTTGCGGGGGCGAAAGATGGCTACACCTTC. The full variable domain, with the rest looked up from reference TRBV5-4 and TRBJ1-2, is ETGVTQSPTHLIKTRGQQVTLRCSSQSGHNTVSWYQQALGQGPQFIFQYYREEENGRGNFPPRFSGLQFPNYSSELNVNALELDDSALYLCASSFAGAKDGYTFGSGTRLTVV.

CDR3 loop: CASSESLQRLGLETQYF. The DNA for the CDR3 is TGTGCCAGCAGTGAATCTTTACAGCGTCTGGGCTTGGAGACCCAGTACTTC. The chain joins TRBV6-1 to TRBJ2-5; D ambiguous. V dropped 2 bases and J dropped 5 bases, with 21 bases sitting between them. Germline V gives CDR1 MNHNS, CDR2 SASEGT. The CDR3 length is 17 residues.

The chain joins TRBV19 to TRBJ1-1; 9 bases are shared with TRBD1. The CDR3 length is 18 residues. Trimming at V came to 0 bases and at J to 3 bases, leaving 11 bases not matched to a gene. Looked up from germline, CDR1 is LNHDA and CDR2 is SQIVND (reference sequence). The DNA of the CDR3 is TGTGCCAGTAGTATAGATGTGGGACAGGGCGCGTGGGACACTGAAGCTTTCTTT. It specifies CASSIDVGQGAWDTEAFF.

J is TRBJ2-3 and V is TRBV6-1, with unresolved D. Trimming took off 8 bases at V and 0 bases at J, with 6 bases between the two ends. This CDR3 comprises 12 residues. Germline V gives CDR1 MNHNS, CDR2 SASEGT. CDR3 coding DNA: TGTGCCAGCGCCAGGAGCACAGATACGCAGTATTTT. It codes for CASARSTDTQYF.

Only a few counts were recorded for this clone. This chain uses TRBV5-5 with TRBJ2-1; 7 bases match TRBD1. Per germline, CDR1 SGHKS and CDR2 YYEKEE (reference sequence). After removal of 4 bases from V and 5 bases from J, the junction contained 6 bases not matched to a gene. The CDR3 is made up of 14 amino acids. CDR3 sequence (DNA): TGTGCCAGCAGCCAGGGACAGAAAAACAATGAGCAGTTCTTC. Its protein product is CASSQGQKNNEQFF.

The chain has TRBV7-8 and TRBJ2-2; possible D gene TRBD1, 6 bases. Germline lookup yields CDR1 SGHVS and CDR2 FQNEAQ. The V end was cut by 8 bases, the J end by 3 bases, with 10 bases between. This CDR3 spans 13 amino acids. CDR3 protein: CASFEGDTGELFF. The CDR3 nucleotides read TGTGCCAGCTTTGAGGGGGACACCGGGGAGCTGTTTTTT.

This chain uses TRBV5-1 with TRBJ1-2; D not certain. Per the germline V gene, CDR1 is SGHRS and CDR2 is YFSETQ. This CDR3 region has 12 residues. V was trimmed by 0 bases and J by 7 bases, leaving 7 bases between them. This CDR3 reads CASSLGPSGYTF. As DNA, the CDR3 is TGCGCCAGCAGCTTGGGTCCCTCTGGCTACACCTTC.

This clone was recorded a few times. The gene calls are TRBV4-1 and TRBJ1-1; TRBD1 matches at 7 bases. Germline CDR1 reads MGHRA; CDR2 reads YSYEKL. This CDR3 region has 16 residues. V gave up 1 base and J gave up 0 bases; unmatched junction bases: 5. The CDR3 protein is CASSQGPGQMNTEAFF. The CDR3 coding sequence is TGCGCCAGCAGCCAAGGGCCGGGACAGATGAACACTGAAGCTTTCTTT.